This passage covers 6 T cell receptor beta chains from one sample sequenced in a study of T cells in Graves' hyperthyroidism and ophthalmopathy (dated by TCRdb to about 2019). The library was made by multiplex PCR. Data came from an Illumina HiSeq 2000. The TCR beta CDR3 regions were amplified from RNA transcripts. A first-round RT-PCR of the TCR CDR3 used the HTBI primer set with the Qiagen OneStep RT-PCR kit. TCRdb handled the public reads itself, with Q25 trimming in fastp and clone calling in MiXCR, and kept productive beta chains. Rows are unified per CDR3 protein, each entry keeping the most common DNA and genes. The sample table shows some 530,000 distinct CDR3 sequences, and approximately 23% are seen once. Under 55% of the sample belongs to the ten largest clones. The specimen was blood. These receptors all come from a woman aged 70-85 years with Graves' ophthalmopathy.

This clonotype has only a few counts. This rearrangement joins TRBV11-2 to TRBJ1-1, with a possible D match to TRBD1 (5 bases). The CDR3 covers 16 residues. Looked up from germline, CDR1 is SGHAT and CDR2 is FQNNGV. V dropped 4 bases and J dropped 6 bases, with 21 bases sitting between them. For the CDR3, the DNA is TGTGCCAGCAGCTCGGGACTTTTTACCCGTGCCTCTGAAGCTTTCTTT. This encodes CASSSGLFTRASEAFF.

The gene calls are TRBV3-1 and TRBJ2-1; D may be TRBD2 (5 bases). Trimming cost V 5 bases and J 0 bases, with 14 bases left between them. The CDR3 has 16 residues. Germline V gene lookup returns CDR1 LGHDT and CDR2 YNNKEL (reference sequence). CDR3 protein: CASSSESGSSYNEQFF. DNA for the CDR3: TGTGCCAGCAGCTCCGAAAGCGGAAGCTCCTACAATGAGCAGTTCTTC.

Points on this clonotype: A much larger clone lies a single base off, so this may be a read error. DNA for the CDR3: TGTGCCAGCAGTCCATCTGTCGTCCTGGCGATCTACGGGCAGTACTTC. Protein: CASSPSVVLAIYGQYF. V and J are TRBV12-3 or TRBV12-4 and TRBJ2-7; D remains unclear. The CDR3 is made up of 16 amino acids.

The chain employs TRBV20-1 and TRBJ2-3; TRBD1 matches 11 bases. Germline lookup yields CDR1 DFQATT and CDR2 SNEGSKA (reference sequence). Germline trimming cut 6 bases from V and 0 bases from J; bases unmatched to any gene: 5. This CDR3 spans 15 amino acids. The DNA for the CDR3 is TGCAGTGCCCGGACAGGGGGCGCCAGCACAGATACGCAGTATTTT. Protein: CSARTGGASTDTQYF.

This clonotype was counted only a few times. The CDR3 DNA follows: TGTGCCAGCAGCTTAAGTGGGCAGGGCATAAATGAAAAACTGTTTTTT. It codes for CASSLSGQGINEKLFF. V and J are TRBV11-2 and TRBJ1-4, with D perhaps TRBD1 (5 bases). The germline V gene encodes CDR1 SGHAT and CDR2 FQNNGV. Trimming pared 2 bases from V and 5 bases from J, leaving 15 bases between. The CDR3 extends over 16 amino acids.

This clonotype was observed at least ten times. The V gene is TRBV6-5, the J gene TRBJ1-1; 7 bases map to TRBD1. V shed 2 bases, J shed 5 bases, and the junction held 5 bases outside the gene matches. The V gene's germline CDR1 is MNHEY and CDR2 SVGAGI. This CDR3 contains 14 residues. The CDR3 region is CASSYRGRRTEAFF. The CDR3 DNA follows: TGTGCCAGCAGTTACAGGGGGCGTAGGACTGAAGCTTTCTTT.